The present T cell receptor (beta chain) was sequenced within a study of T cells after posttransplantation cyclophosphamide. Study-wide results and caveats: Recipient CMV seropositivity and CMV reactivation strongly tracked TRB clonality. Donor-recipient repertoire similarity was low at 1-2 months, rising over year one. TRB overlap between skin or GI tissue T cells and blood was limited.

The CDR3 covers 14 residues. V dropped 7 bases and J dropped 4 bases, with 16 bases sitting between them. Germline V gene sequence: CDR1 LNHDA, CDR2 SQIVND (reference sequence). The related graft donor's blood sample was taken on the day of bone marrow donation. TCRdb keeps only in-frame clones here, not all; method: immunoSEQ multiplex PCR. This sample has roughly 70,000 clones, with around 95% found just once. Turning to this clone: Its specificity is not known.

This chain joins TRBV19 and TRBJ1-2; a weak D match, TRBD1 (6 bases). Sequencing input: PBMCs. This receptor was taken from a woman younger than 45 in good health and a related stem cell transplant donor. CDR3 nucleotides: TGTGCCAGTACGGAGGTGGGGGGCGGCTATGGCTACACCTTC. This codes for CASTEVGGGYGYTF.